This T cell receptor beta chain was documented in a study of Ad26.COV2.S vaccination and SARS-CoV-2 variants. General study points: While placebo recipients had lower spike-specific TCR breadth, vaccine recipients had more. In TCR breadth and depth analyses, total T cell responses may have been underestimated.

For this clone: The target antigen is unknown.

This CDR3 is built from 14 residues. In germline, CDR1 is ENHRY, CDR2 SYGVKD. V gave up 3 bases and J gave up 10 bases; unmatched junction bases: 9. Assay used: immunoSEQ multiplex PCR; TCRdb lists only in-frame clones, some missing. The repertoire holds around 370,000 clones, roughly 94% seen once, with 3.9% in the top ten. The receptor was isolated from a human donor who had recovered from COVID-19. The rearrangement joins TRBV10-3 to TRBJ2-1; 7 bases align to TRBD1. Sequencing was performed on peripheral blood, taken after recovery from COVID-19. CDR3 region: CAISDRDSTSEQFF. For the CDR3, the DNA is TGTGCCATCAGTGATCGGGACAGTACAAGCGAGCAGTTCTTC.